This T cell receptor (beta chain) was sequenced for a study of blood T cell repertoires in COVID-19. Study-wide background: Whether acute or convalescent, the COVID-19 samples came from the United States, Italy and Spain. From T cells, B-cell-depleted T cells, or PBMCs came the material, which was cDNA or gDNA.

The CDR3 totals 18 residues. J gave up 3 bases and V 2 bases, and 13 bases lay outside the gene matches. Germline-derived CDR1 and CDR2 are MRHNA and SNTAGT. Clones were read by immunoSEQ multiplex PCR, and TCRdb kept only the in-frame ones, dropping some. Among about 130,000 clones listed, around 90% were seen once. The source is a man aged 50-60 years with COVID-19, enrolled during active disease. Sample: peripheral blood. The chain is built from TRBV6-4 and TRBJ2-1; TRBD2 aligns across 7 bases. The DNA of the CDR3 is TGTGCCAGCAGTGACATTCTCTGCGGGGGACGACGCTACAATGAGCAGTTCTTC. It yields the protein CASSDILCGGRRYNEQFF.